This T cell receptor beta chain came from a study of T-cell memory formation after mild COVID-19. About this clonotype itself: Its cognate antigen is unknown.

The study's findings and limits: CD4+ contracting clones were mainly CM and EM; CD8+ ones, EMRA.

The CDR3 is 13 residues long. V dropped 1 base and J dropped 7 bases, with 8 bases sitting between them. CDR1 is LGHNA and CDR2 is YNFKEQ in the germline V gene. Each CDR3 protein is one row after TCRdb ran MiXCR on the 5' RACE reads. The sample lists about 560,000 distinct CDR3 sequences, under 20% occurring once. The sequence came from an adult woman who had mild COVID-19 (a few samples of this study predate the infection). Cell type and time point are not known. Sample: PBMCs or a T cell subset sorted from them (not recorded which). The genes are TRBV4-2 and TRBJ2-1, with D tentatively TRBD2 (6 bases). CDR3 loop: CASSQVEGNEQFF. The CDR3 DNA follows: TGTGCCAGCAGCCAAGTGGAGGGTAATGAGCAGTTCTTC.